This TCR beta chain stems from a study of memory CD4+ T cells and cytomegalovirus serostatus (dated by TCRdb to the late 2010s). About the study as a whole: The cohort included around 35 healthy adults from Belgium, of whom 9 were CMV seropositive and 24 were CMV seronegative. CD4+ memory TCRbeta repertoires of a Belgian cohort with known cytomegalovirus serostatus were sequenced in order to replicate a published TCR-based CMV serostatus classifier.

Turning to this clone: Which antigen it targets is not known. The sample holds no much larger clone one base away, and base qualities are not on file.

The investigation overall reported the following: The original-framework classifier achieved a median bootstrapped AUC of about 0.94 with a 95% CI of 0.76-1.00 on the Belgian cohort. Only CD4+CD45RO+ memory cells were sequenced, unlike the original study, which covered naive and memory CD4+ and CD8+ populations. Among the 150 to 200 previously reported CMV-associated TCRbeta sequences, approximately 70 showed up in the CD4+ memory repertoires, with each one found in between one and five individuals. For CMV serostatus prediction, a median bootstrapped AUC of about 0.95 was reached with the original framework, and a median bootstrapped AUC of about 0.89 was reached with a US-trained random forest. The results were interpreted as suggesting that the CMV-associated TCR signature is largely present in the CD4+ memory repertoire.

The Quick-DNA Microprep Kit was used to extract genomic DNA from the sorted cells. TCRbeta DNA was amplified with the immunoSEQ hsTCRbeta kit following the manufacturer's protocol. An Illumina MiSeq instrument was used to sequence the TCRbeta libraries. The paper's processing steps were these. Following removal of out-of-frame sequences, more than 2,000,000 distinct TCRbeta sequences were retained, with an average of roughly 67,000 per individual. Each individual was scored using the number of 150 to 200 previously reported CMV-associated TCRbeta sequences that the individual carried and the total number of productive distinct TCRbeta sequences. A beta-binomial model was reimplemented in Python, and scikit-learn random forests with default parameters were trained on data from the US cohort. Classifier performance on the Belgian cohort was summarized as median AUC with percentile confidence intervals calculated over 10,000 bootstrap iterations. Not all clones reach the TCRdb copy of this immuneACCESS table, which keeps in-frame sequences only. Checked studies attribute under half of the gap to unresolved V genes and leave the rest unexplained. That table is the source of V, J and clone size, and D and trimming were worked out from the DNA. Recorded for this sample are about 64,000 clones; more than 70% of them occurred a single time. The top ten clonotypes cover 0.7% to 0.9% of the sample.

Single viable CD3+CD4+CD8-CD45RO+ cells were sorted as memory CD4+ T cells on a FACSAria II. To determine CMV serostatus, a Roche Elecsys assay was used that detects serum IgG against CMV pp150, pp28, p38 and p52. After thawing, total CD4+ T cells were enriched by positive selection with CD4 magnetic microbeads. The samples came from a different study that was designed specifically to examine the CD4+ T cell memory repertoire. Peripheral blood mononuclear cells were isolated and cryopreserved according to standard operating procedures, and serum was stored at -80 degrees C. The staining relied on CD3-PerCP (BW264/56), CD4-APC (RPA-T4), CD45RO-PE (UCHT1) and CD8-Pacific Orange (3B5) antibodies, and Sytox blue was used to exclude non-viable cells. Germline trimming: 4 bases from V, 3 bases from J; junction bases outside gene matches: 6. CDR1 and CDR2 are read off the germline V gene as SGHRS and YFSETQ. The CDR3 runs 16 residues from the cysteine to the phenylalanine. Of all the DNA, just the CDR3 is kept, 48 bases in frame from base 1.

The clonotype comes from an adult in good health and CMV-seronegative. This chain joins TRBV5-1 to TRBJ2-3, and TRBD2 aligns with 12 junction nucleotides. Specimen: memory CD4+ T cells from blood. The nucleotides are TGCGCCAGCAGCCCGAGACTAGCGGGAGTGACAGATACGCAGTATTTT. This is translated as CASSPRLAGVTDTQYF.